The 28 T cell receptor beta chains reported below all come from one sample, sequenced in a study of shared clonotypes between healthy human individuals. CD45RO-negative cells were positively selected for CCR7, leaving out terminally differentiated effector memory CD45RA+ cells. Data came from immunoSEQ multiplex PCR; TCRdb stores just in-frame clones and leaves some out. The sample consists of about 2,100,000 clones, approximately 94% of them appearing once. The sample taken for sequencing was naive CD8+ T cells from PBMCs. The source is a man aged 18 to 30 in good health. Some clones in this sample may be carry-over from other donors' samples.

Concerning this clone: An end of the junction differs from the germline gene, which may be a read error. V usage is TRBV7-9 and J usage is TRBJ2-7, with TRBD1 matching over 7 bases. Germline assignment: CDR1 SEHNR and CDR2 FQNEAQ (reference sequence). The CDR3 has 15 residues. In DNA form, the CDR3 reads TGTGCCAGCAGCCTAGCCCCCGGGACAGCCTACGAGCAGTACTTC. Amino acid sequence: CASSLAPGTAYEQYF.

The chain links TRBV27 to TRBJ1-3, with unresolved D. The CDR3 loop spans 14 amino acids. V shed 3 bases and J shed 3 bases, with 9 bases lying between them. Germline V lookup: CDR1 MNHEY, CDR2 SMNVEV (reference sequence). The CDR3 spells CASSFARDGNTIYF. Here the CDR3 DNA reads TGTGCCAGCAGTTTTGCGCGGGATGGAAACACCATATATTTT.

The chain employs TRBV19 and TRBJ2-7; D is perhaps TRBD1 (5 bases). CDR1 LNHDA and CDR2 SQIVND come from the germline V gene (reference sequence). With 2 bases removed from V and 2 bases from J, the gap between germline ends came to 10 bases. The length of the CDR3 is 14 residues. The CDR3 loop reads CASSIRGGPYEQYF. Written as DNA, the CDR3 is TGTGCCAGTAGTATAAGGGGCGGCCCCTACGAGCAGTACTTC.

This rearrangement joins TRBV7-2 to TRBJ1-4; 7 nucleotides agree with TRBD1. Germline V lookup: CDR1 SGHTA, CDR2 FQGNSA. Losses at the gene ends were 2 bases for V and 7 bases for J; bases not matched to a gene: 4. The CDR3 extends over 14 amino acids. The CDR3 reads CASSLPGGGEKLFF. The CDR3 nucleotides are TGTGCCAGCAGCTTACCAGGGGGGGGTGAAAAACTGTTTTTT.

The rearrangement uses TRBV10-3 and TRBJ2-1; D is perhaps TRBD1 (6 bases). Trimming removed 7 bases at V and 8 bases at J, with 15 bases between. This CDR3 comprises 13 residues. Looked up from germline, CDR1 is ENHRY and CDR2 is SYGVKD. For the CDR3, the DNA is TGTGCCATCACCTTCGGACAGACGGATGAGCAGTTCTTC. The encoded protein is CAITFGQTDEQFF.

The chain combines TRBV14 with TRBJ2-5; D is ambiguous. From germline, CDR1 is SGHDN and CDR2 FVKESK. This CDR3 is built from 14 residues. Trimming took off 0 bases at V and 4 bases at J, with 9 bases between the two ends. CDR3 sequence reads: CASSQELDVETQYF. CDR3 nucleotide sequence: TGTGCCAGCAGCCAAGAATTAGATGTAGAGACCCAGTACTTC.

The rearrangement joins TRBV9 to TRBJ2-7, with D perhaps matching TRBD1 or TRBD2 (6 bases each). The CDR3 has 14 amino acids. Looked up from germline, CDR1 is SGDLS and CDR2 is YYNGEE. Deletions cut 4 bases from V and 1 base from J, with 12 bases between. As DNA, the CDR3 is TGTGCCAGCAGCCCTAGGGGGGAATCCTACGAGCAGTACTTC. This translates into CASSPRGESYEQYF.

This chain uses TRBV10-3 with TRBJ1-1, with D unresolved. CDR3 length: 11 amino acids. The V end was cut by 10 bases, the J end by 4 bases, with 10 bases between. CDR1 is ENHRY and CDR2 is SYGVKD in the germline V gene. CDR3 region: CATGEGTEAFF. For the CDR3, the DNA is TGTGCCACTGGGGAGGGCACTGAAGCTTTCTTT.

V and J are TRBV5-8 and TRBJ2-7; D is perhaps TRBD2 (5 bases). Trimming took off 1 base at V and 6 bases at J, with 14 bases between the two ends. The germline gives CDR1 SGHTS, CDR2 YDEGEE. This CDR3 contains 14 residues. The CDR3 DNA follows: TGTGCCAGCAGCTTGCTACTAGGGTTTGGCGAGCAGTACTTC. Residues: CASSLLLGFGEQYF.

The chain uses TRBV29-1 and TRBJ2-2, with D possibly TRBD2 on 7 matching bases. With 6 bases removed from V and 4 bases from J, the gap between germline ends came to 21 bases. Germline assignment: CDR1 SQVTM and CDR2 ANQGSEA. This CDR3 region has 16 residues. The CDR3 here is CSVHPGGGEGTGELFF. DNA of the CDR3: TGCAGCGTCCACCCTGGGGGCGGGGAGGGCACCGGGGAGCTGTTTTTT.

V gene TRBV27 combines with J gene TRBJ2-7; perhaps TRBD1 as D (5 bases). V shed 5 bases and J shed 2 bases, with 13 bases lying between them. From germline, CDR1 is MNHEY and CDR2 SMNVEV (reference sequence). The CDR3 spans 14 residues. CDR3 loop: CASSPPTEPYEQYF. Written as DNA, the CDR3 is TGTGCCAGCAGTCCCCCGACAGAACCCTACGAGCAGTACTTC.

The chain employs TRBV7-6 and TRBJ2-5; the match to TRBD1 covers 7 bases. The CDR3 is 14 residues long. Germline V lookup: CDR1 SGHVS, CDR2 FNYEAQ. V lost 3 bases and J lost 4; bases outside the gene matches: 5. The CDR3 here is CASSLRTGVETQYF. CDR3 nucleotide sequence: TGTGCCAGCAGCTTGAGAACAGGGGTAGAGACCCAGTACTTC.

The chain couples TRBV6-1 to TRBJ2-1; D remains unclear. CDR1 is MNHNS, CDR2 SASEGT, per germline. The length of the CDR3 is 16 residues. Trimming stripped 4 bases from V and 0 bases from J, with 13 bases between. The CDR3 here is CASSGISRDSYNEQFF. The CDR3, as DNA: TGTGCCAGCAGTGGTATTAGCAGAGACTCCTACAATGAGCAGTTCTTC.

The V gene is TRBV2, the J gene TRBJ2-3; perhaps TRBD2 as D (6 bases). The CDR3 extends over 16 amino acids. Germline V CDR1 and CDR2: SNHLY, FYNNEI. V lost 4 bases to trimming and J lost 6 bases, with 20 bases between them. The CDR3 region is CASSARASVSDDTQYF. CDR3 DNA sequence: TGTGCCAGCAGTGCGAGGGCTAGCGTGTCTGACGATACGCAGTATTTT.

V is TRBV4-1 and J is TRBJ1-1, with D possibly being TRBD1 (6 bases). The germline V gene encodes CDR1 MGHRA and CDR2 YSYEKL. Trimming removed 3 bases at V and 4 bases at J, with 15 bases between. The CDR3 is made up of 15 amino acids. This chain's CDR3 is CASSQGAEWITEAFF. CDR3 bases: TGCGCCAGCAGCCAGGGGGCGGAGTGGATCACTGAAGCTTTCTTT.

This sequence joins TRBV5-1 and TRBJ2-3; 12 bases fit TRBD2. Germline V gene sequence: CDR1 SGHRS, CDR2 YFSETQ. This CDR3 has 15 amino acids. Trimming removed 5 bases from V and 6 bases from J; junction bases left unmatched: 7. CDR3 coding DNA: TGCGCCAGCAGTTCTTCTAGCGGGGGGGTGGATACGCAGTATTTT. Amino acid sequence: CASSSSSGGVDTQYF.

The rearrangement uses TRBV6-5 and TRBJ1-1, with D possibly matching TRBD1 (6 bases). V was clipped by 4 bases and J by 5 bases, with 14 bases between them. This CDR3 spans 14 amino acids. Germline assignment: CDR1 MNHEY and CDR2 SVGAGI. The CDR3 protein is CASSFGRGATEAFF. For the CDR3, the DNA is TGTGCCAGCAGTTTTGGCAGGGGAGCGACTGAAGCTTTCTTT.

The chain joins TRBV13 to TRBJ2-4, with 8 bases aligning to TRBD1. Germline loops: CDR1 PRHDT, CDR2 FYEKMQ (reference sequence). This CDR3 is built from 15 residues. V was pared by 5 bases and J by 2 bases, with 5 bases of the junction left unmatched. The CDR3 sequence is CASSPRQGTKNIQYF. CDR3 bases: TGTGCCAGCAGCCCACGACAGGGGACCAAAAACATTCAGTACTTC.

This clone has only one observation. The rearrangement joins TRBV27 to TRBJ1-1; TRBD1 is a possible D gene (6 bases). CDR3 length equals 15 residues. The V end lost 3 bases, the J end lost 0 bases, and 11 bases lay between the germline ends. CDR1 and CDR2 from the germline V gene are MNHEY and SMNVEV (reference sequence). Written as DNA, the CDR3 is TGTGCCAGCAGTTTCCTGGGGGCGATGAACACTGAAGCTTTCTTT. Encoded protein: CASSFLGAMNTEAFF.

This rearrangement joins TRBV7-8 to TRBJ2-5, with a tentative D call TRBD1 (5 bases). Trimming took 5 bases from V and 0 from J, leaving 13 bases between them. This CDR3 has 15 residues. Germline V gene data show CDR1 as SGHVS and CDR2 as FQNEAQ. CDR3 protein: CASSNAGFDQETQYF. CDR3 bases: TGTGCCAGCAGCAATGCAGGGTTCGACCAAGAGACCCAGTACTTC.

The V and J genes are TRBV7-2 and TRBJ1-5, with TRBD1 matching 7 bases. J lost 0 bases, V lost 1 base, and 6 bases had no gene match. Per the germline V gene, CDR1 is SGHTA and CDR2 is FQGNSA. The CDR3 consists of 17 residues. The CDR3 sequence is CASSLDPRGYSNQPQHF. Here the CDR3 DNA reads TGTGCCAGCAGCTTAGATCCCAGGGGGTATAGCAATCAGCCCCAGCATTTT.

The V and J genes are TRBV29-1 and TRBJ2-2; TRBD1 is a possible D gene (5 bases). The germline CDR1 and CDR2 sequences are SQVTM and ANQGSEA. The V end was cut by 1 base, the J end by 0 bases, with 9 bases between. The CDR3 is 15 amino acids. CDR3 residues: CSVEGQGSNTGELFF. CDR3 sequence (DNA): TGCAGCGTTGAAGGGCAGGGTTCGAACACCGGGGAGCTGTTTTTT.

In nucleotides, the CDR3 is TGTGCCAGCAGCTCCACCCGCGTATACGAGCAGTACTTC. It codes for CASSSTRVYEQYF. The chain is built from TRBV5-6 and TRBJ2-7; D remains unclear. V was pared by 3 bases and J by 4 bases, with 11 bases between. Per the germline V gene, CDR1 is SGHDT and CDR2 is YYEEEE. The CDR3 consists of 13 residues. The variable domain in full, completed from reference TRBV5-6 and TRBJ2-7, reads DAGVTQSPTHLIKTRGQQVTLRCSPKSGHDTVSWYQQALGQGPQFIFQYYEEEERQRGNFPDRFSGHQFPNYSSELNVNALLLGDSALYLCASSSTRVYEQYFGPGTRLTVT.

The CDR3 here is CASRHRVDIAKNIQYF. The CDR3 nucleotides are TGTGCCAGCAGGCACAGGGTCGACATAGCCAAAAACATTCAGTACTTC. The rearrangement uses TRBV6-6 and TRBJ2-4, with D perhaps TRBD1 (6 bases). CDR1 is MNHNY and CDR2 is SVGAGI in the germline V gene (reference sequence). Trimming left V 6 bases short and J 0 bases short, with 15 bases between. This CDR3 spans 16 amino acids.

V and J are TRBV28 and TRBJ2-3; D is perhaps TRBD1 or TRBD2 (5 bases each). The CDR3 runs to 14 residues. The V gene lost 5 bases and the J gene lost 2 bases, with 11 bases spanning the gap. Looked up from germline, CDR1 is MDHEN and CDR2 is SYDVKM. The CDR3 DNA is TGTGCCAGCAGTCCCCGGGGCCCCACAGATACGCAGTATTTT. Its translation is CASSPRGPTDTQYF.

V usage is TRBV15 and J usage is TRBJ2-1, with 12 bases matching TRBD2. V lost 8 bases and J lost 0; bases outside the gene matches: 5. Germline lookup yields CDR1 LNHNV and CDR2 YYDKDF (reference sequence). CDR3 length: 16 residues. This CDR3 reads CATGPTSGGSYNEQFF. CDR3 in DNA: TGTGCCACCGGCCCGACTAGCGGGGGCTCCTACAATGAGCAGTTCTTC. Complete variable domain (other parts from reference TRBV15 and TRBJ2-1): DAMVIQNPRYQVTQFGKPVTLSCSQTLNHNVMYWYQQKSSQAPKLLFHYYDKDFNNEADTPDNFQSRRPNTSFCFLDIRSPGLGDTAMYLCATGPTSGGSYNEQFFGPGTRLTVL.

This chain connects TRBV27 to TRBJ2-7; a weak D match, TRBD1 (6 bases). Germline-derived CDR1 and CDR2 are MNHEY and SMNVEV (reference sequence). The CDR3 spans 15 residues. V gave up 2 bases and J gave up 4 bases, with 15 bases separating them. Here the CDR3 reads CASSLTAAGVYEQYF. DNA for the CDR3: TGTGCCAGCAGTTTAACCGCCGCAGGGGTTTACGAGCAGTACTTC.

This clone was detected only once. V usage is TRBV9 and J usage is TRBJ1-2, with D perhaps matching TRBD1 (5 bases). From germline, CDR1 is SGDLS and CDR2 YYNGEE. The ends were cut back, 4 bases at V and 1 base at J, with 14 bases in the middle. The CDR3 is made up of 15 amino acids. CDR3 coding DNA: TGTGCCAGCAGCTACATCTCAGGGAATAACTATGGCTACACCTTC. Protein product: CASSYISGNNYGYTF.